This T cell receptor beta chain was identified in a study of identical twins. Findings and limits, study-wide: Out-of-frame TCR alpha sharing observed in monozygotic twins exceeded model estimates. For out-of-frame beta sequences, excess twin sharing was weaker. There were fewer insertions in abundant cord blood beta clonotypes, but memory repertoires showed no such pattern.

A word on this clonotype: Its antigen is not identified. A much bigger clone sits one base away, suggesting this may be a read error.

TCRdb used MiXCR to reprocess the 5' RACE reads, holding one entry per CDR3 protein. The sample holds 1.5 million to 2 million distinct CDR3 sequences, roughly 35% seen once. In germline, CDR1 is KGHDR, CDR2 SFDVKD. This CDR3 is 17 amino acids long. The clonotype originates from a newborn girl in good health. The chain has TRBV24-1 and TRBJ2-1; 14 bases fit TRBD2. The J call may be wrong; the DNA end is better matched by TRBJ2-7. Sequenced material: cord blood. The CDR3 loop reads CATSDSGTSGGYNEQYF. CDR3 nucleotides: TGTGCCACCAGTGATTCCGGGACTAGCGGGGGCTACAATGAGCAGTACTTC.